The 20 T cell receptor delta chains listed next were all sequenced from one sample in a study of gamma-delta chains in newborns, infants, children. TCRdb repeated clone calling on the reads with CATT. The sample has about 11,000 delta-chain clones, about 8.6% seen once. Material: blood. These receptors were obtained from a child who was a newborn, infant or young child, either healthy, febrile or measles-vaccinated (not recorded which).

Concerning this clone itself: The same CDR3 arises from other DNA sequences in this sample as well. The V gene is TRDV2, the J gene TRDJ1; TRDD3 matches 12 bases. This CDR3 region has 15 residues. Trimming cost V 1 base and J 7 bases; bases outside gene matches: 6. Germline assignment: CDR1 GEAIGNYY and CDR2 EKD. CDR3 residues: CACDTLGDTRGKLIF. CDR3 DNA: TGTGCCTGTGACACTCTGGGGGATACGCGTGGTAAACTCATCTTT.

For this clone: Germline and junction disagree at one end, which may indicate a read error. This chain joins TRDV2 and TRDJ1, with 9 bases fitting TRDD3. The germline V gene has CDR1 GEAIGNYY and CDR2 EKD. This CDR3 is built from 17 residues. The DNA for the CDR3 is TGTGCCTGTGACACCGCGGCGACTGGGGGAATAATGGATAAGCTCATCTTT. This encodes CACDTAATGGIMDKLIF.

The table lists this clone with a few counts. The chain uses TRDV2 and TRDJ3, with 11 bases that match TRDD3. V shed 0 bases, J shed 2 bases, and the junction held 5 bases outside the gene matches. The V gene's germline CDR1 is GEAIGNYY and CDR2 EKD. CDR3 size: 19 residues. The CDR3 DNA is TGTGCCTGTGACACCAAGTGGGGGATACGGGCCTGGGACACCCGACAGATGTTTTTC. Protein: CACDTKWGIRAWDTRQMFF.

This clone turned up a few times. V is TRDV2 and J is TRDJ1; tentative D call: TRDD3 (6 bases). CDR3 length: 17 residues. Germline V gene data show CDR1 as GEAIGNYY and CDR2 as EKD. The V end was cut by 1 base, the J end by 0 bases, with 17 bases between. CDR3 coding DNA: TGTGCCTGTGACACTTTGAGGATACCCCCGTACACCGATAAACTCATCTTT. This translates into CACDTLRIPPYTDKLIF.

This clone has more than one count but fewer than ten. This chain links TRDV2 with TRDJ1; TRDD3 agrees at 8 bases. Germline CDR1 is GEAIGNYY and CDR2 is EKD. This CDR3 has 19 amino acids. The ends lost 1 base at V and 0 bases at J; junction bases unmatched: 15. The CDR3 nucleotides read TGTGCCTGTGACACTCTCCGTACTGGGGGTCAAAATTACACCGATAAACTCATCTTT. This encodes CACDTLRTGGQNYTDKLIF.

There are a few counts of this clone. J is TRDJ1 and V is TRDV2, with TRDD3 identical over 12 bases. This CDR3 spans 15 amino acids. Germline V gene sequence: CDR1 GEAIGNYY, CDR2 EKD. V lost 4 bases, J lost 2 bases, and 4 bases stayed unmatched. The CDR3 region is CACDSLGDTTDKLIF. The CDR3 nucleotides read TGTGCCTGTGATTCGCTGGGGGATACGACCGATAAACTCATCTTT.

The sample holds a few counts of this clone. The J gene is TRDJ3, the V gene TRDV2, with 13 bases matching TRDD3. V lost 3 bases to trimming and J lost 0 bases; unmatched junction nucleotides: 7. The CDR3 contains 20 residues. CDR1 and CDR2 (germline): GEAIGNYY, EKD. CDR3 nucleotide sequence: TGTGCCTGTGACCTCGTACTGGGGGATACGGTCTCCTGGGACACCCGACAGATGTTTTTC. The encoded protein is CACDLVLGDTVSWDTRQMFF.

This clone was seen a few times. The rearrangement joins TRDV3 to TRDJ1; tentatively, D is TRDD3 (5 bases). Looked up from germline, CDR1 is TVYSNPD and CDR2 is GDNSRS (reference sequence). V dropped 0 bases and J dropped 6 bases, with 11 bases sitting between them. This CDR3 comprises 12 residues. The CDR3 protein is CAFRRWGYKLIF. The DNA of the CDR3 is TGTGCCTTTAGGCGGTGGGGCTATAAACTCATCTTT.

The sample holds a few counts of this clone. One end of the junction does not line up with germline, which may come from a read error. The sample contains more than one DNA sequence encoding this CDR3. The genes are TRDV2 and TRDJ3, with 8 bases that match TRDD3. Germline CDR1 is GEAIGNYY and CDR2 is EKD. This CDR3 has 17 amino acids. The CDR3, as DNA: TGTGCCTGTGACACCGCTGGGGGAACCTGGGACACCCGACAGATGTTCTTC. As protein: CACDTAGGTWDTRQMFF.

The V and J genes are TRDV2 and TRDJ1, with 8 bases aligning to TRDD3. Germline-derived CDR1 and CDR2 are GEAIGNYY and EKD. The CDR3 contains 18 residues. The V gene end was trimmed by 3 bases and the J gene end by 4 bases; junction bases not matched to a gene: 18. CDR3 DNA sequence: TGTGCCTGTGACTCCGTACTGGGGGCCCGAACCCTCGGCGATAAACTCATCTTT. Translation: CACDSVLGARTLGDKLIF.

This clone occurred a few times. Different DNA sequences within this sample yield the same CDR3. V gene TRDV2 combines with J gene TRDJ1; D ambiguous. This CDR3 spans 15 amino acids. Germline-derived CDR1 and CDR2 are GEAIGNYY and EKD. Trimming shortened V by 0 bases and J by 0 bases, and 10 bases separated the two germline ends. The CDR3 DNA sequence: TGTGCCTGTGACACCGTGGGCGGTAACACCGATAAACTCATCTTT. Protein: CACDTVGGNTDKLIF.

Of note for this clone: This specimen includes other DNA sequences encoding the same CDR3. This chain connects TRDV2 to TRDJ3; D unclear. The V end lost 1 base, the J end lost 0 bases, and 9 bases lay between the germline ends. There are 17 residues in the CDR3. Germline V gene lookup returns CDR1 GEAIGNYY and CDR2 EKD. The CDR3 spells CACDTVRGSWDTRQMFF. The CDR3 DNA reads TGTGCCTGTGACACGGTGAGGGGCTCCTGGGACACCCGACAGATGTTTTTC.

This clone has only a few counts. V usage is TRDV2 and J usage is TRDJ2, with 10 nucleotides matching TRDD3. From germline, CDR1 is GEAIGNYY and CDR2 EKD. This CDR3 spans 15 amino acids. Trimming took 7 bases from V and 8 from J; bases not matched to a gene: 12. CDR3 DNA sequence: TGTGCCTGGGCGTCCTGGGGGATAGGGGGTGCACAACTCTTCTTT. Its translation is CAWASWGIGGAQLFF.

The chain links TRDV2 to TRDJ1; D may be TRDD3 (5 bases). In the absence of a J gene in TCRdb, the DNA was matched to germline to assign it here. Germline-derived CDR1 and CDR2 are GEAIGNYY and EKD. V lost 1 base and J lost 4, with 18 bases in between. The CDR3 length is 16 residues. CDR3: CACDTLAGARVDKLIF. CDR3 nucleotides: TGTGCCTGTGACACACTTGCGGGGGCCCGGGTCGATAAACTCATCTTT.

The V gene remains uncalled, whereas the J gene is TRDJ1; the D call in the table, TRDD3, was not verified against the DNA. The CDR3 has 19 residues. The CDR3 region is CACDTLRTGGYAEGDKLIF. The CDR3 nucleotides read TGTGCCTGTGACACCCTTCGTACTGGGGGATACGCTGAAGGCGATAAACTCATCTTT.

The chain carries TRDV2 and TRDJ1; 8 bases line up with TRDD3. With V trimmed by 3 bases and J by 3 bases, 14 bases remained unmatched. Germline lookup yields CDR1 GEAIGNYY and CDR2 EKD. The CDR3 is 17 residues long. CDR3 sequence (DNA): TGTGCCTGTGACGTAGTACTGGGGGGTAAGCGAGCCGATAAACTCATCTTT. Encoded protein: CACDVVLGGKRADKLIF.

There are a few counts of this clone. One end of the junction is discordant with germline, which a read error may explain. This chain joins TRDV2 and TRDJ1; D is unresolved. The CDR3 consists of 14 residues. Germline V gene lookup returns CDR1 GEAIGNYY and CDR2 EKD. Written as DNA, the CDR3 is TGTGCCTGTGACACTCTCACAAACACCGATAAACCCATCTTT. Translation: CACDTLTNTDKPIF.

This clone was recorded a few times. Distinct nucleotide sequences in the sample also encode this CDR3. This chain uses TRDV2 with TRDJ1, with 11 bases aligning to TRDD3. Trimming cost V 0 bases and J 5 bases; bases outside gene matches: 10. Germline CDR1 GEAIGNYY, CDR2 EKD. This CDR3 has 17 amino acids. CDR3 protein: CACDTLRLGDTRDKLIF. Written as DNA, the CDR3 is TGTGCCTGTGACACCCTCCGTCTGGGGGATACTCGAGATAAACTCATCTTT.

The V and J genes are TRDV2 and TRDJ1, with TRDD3 as a possible D gene (6 bases). CDR1 is GEAIGNYY, CDR2 EKD, per germline. The CDR3 covers 20 residues. Trimming removed 3 bases at V and 0 bases at J, with 28 bases between. DNA for the CDR3: TGTGCCTGTGACCCCATTCGAACTGGGCCCCTAGCCCCCGACACCGATAAACTCATCTTT. It encodes CACDPIRTGPLAPDTDKLIF.

This clone has more than one count but fewer than ten. In DNA, the CDR3 is TGTGCCTGTGACTTCGTACTGGGGGATACCCGGGACGGTAAACTCATCTTT. The encoded protein is CACDFVLGDTRDGKLIF. V and J are TRDV2 and TRDJ1, with TRDD3 matching 12 bases. The CDR3 totals 17 residues. The germline V gene encodes CDR1 GEAIGNYY and CDR2 EKD. Germline trimming cut 3 bases from V and 7 bases from J; bases unmatched to any gene: 14.